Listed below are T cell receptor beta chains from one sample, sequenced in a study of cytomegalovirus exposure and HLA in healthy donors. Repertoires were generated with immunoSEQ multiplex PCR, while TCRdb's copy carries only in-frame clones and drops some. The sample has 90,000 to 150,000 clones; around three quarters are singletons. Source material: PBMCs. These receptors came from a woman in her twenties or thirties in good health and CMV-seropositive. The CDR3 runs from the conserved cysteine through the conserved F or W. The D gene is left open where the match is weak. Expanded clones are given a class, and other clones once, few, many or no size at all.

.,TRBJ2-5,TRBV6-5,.,CASSSPPRETQYF,TGTGCCAGCAGTTCCCCCCCTCGGGAGACCCAGTACTTC
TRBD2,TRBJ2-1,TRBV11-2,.,CASTAGGAGSYNEQFF,TGTGCCAGCACCGCCGGGGGGGCCGGCTCCTACAATGAGCAGTTCTTC
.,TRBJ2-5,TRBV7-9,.,CASSSRGGRAQETQYF,TGTGCCAGCAGCTCGCGAGGGGGGAGGGCGCAAGAGACCCAGTACTTC
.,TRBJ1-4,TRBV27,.,CASSAYGQKNEKLFF,TGTGCCAGCAGTGCCTACGGACAGAAGAATGAAAAACTGTTTTTT
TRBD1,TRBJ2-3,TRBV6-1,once,CASNEGAHTDTQYF,TGTGCCAGCAACGAGGGGGCTCACACAGATACGCAGTATTTT
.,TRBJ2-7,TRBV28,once,CASSLAGAAHYEQYF,TGTGCCAGCAGTCTAGCAGGGGCCGCACACTACGAGCAGTACTTC
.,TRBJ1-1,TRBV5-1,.,CASSLSGGGVGTEAFF,TGCGCCAGCAGCTTGTCGGGAGGAGGGGTGGGCACTGAAGCTTTCTTT
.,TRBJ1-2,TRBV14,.,CASSQWGLRTDVNYGYTF,TGTGCCAGCAGCCAATGGGGCTTACGGACGGACGTCAACTATGGCTACACCTTC
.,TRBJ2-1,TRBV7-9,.,CASILSRGNYNEQFF,TGTGCCAGCATACTTAGTCGGGGGAACTACAATGAGCAGTTCTTC
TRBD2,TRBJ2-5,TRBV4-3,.,CASSQDSLAGETQYF,TGCGCCAGCAGCCAAGATAGCCTAGCGGGGGAGACCCAGTACTTC
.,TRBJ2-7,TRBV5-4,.,CASSPGSHSYEQYF,TGTGCCAGCAGCCCCGGGTCTCACTCCTACGAGCAGTACTTC
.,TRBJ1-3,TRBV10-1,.,CASSPEWGNTIYF,TGCGCCAGCAGCCCGGAGTGGGGAAACACCATATATTTT
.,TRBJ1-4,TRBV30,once,CAWNVGGFGKLFF,TGTGCCTGGAATGTCGGGGGTTTTGGAAAACTGTTTTTT
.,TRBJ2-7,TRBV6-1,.,CASSVVYEQYF,TGTGCCAGCAGTGTCGTTTACGAGCAGTACTTC
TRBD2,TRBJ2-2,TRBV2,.,CASRAGLAGAPNTGELFF,TGTGCCAGCAGAGCGGGACTAGCGGGGGCCCCGAACACCGGGGAGCTGTTTTTT
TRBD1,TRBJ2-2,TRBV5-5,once,CASSARTGGNTGELFF,TGTGCCAGCAGCGCGCGGACAGGGGGAAACACCGGGGAGCTGTTTTTT
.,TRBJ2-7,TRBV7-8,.,CASSFPTGAPYEQYF,TGTGCCAGCAGCTTTCCGACAGGAGCCCCCTACGAGCAGTACTTC
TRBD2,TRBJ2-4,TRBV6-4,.,CASRKGLAGAQNIQYF,TGTGCCAGCAGAAAAGGACTAGCGGGGGCCCAAAACATTCAGTACTTC
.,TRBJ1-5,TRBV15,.,CATRSGVASNQPQHF,TGTGCCACCAGGTCAGGGGTGGCATCGAATCAGCCCCAGCATTTT
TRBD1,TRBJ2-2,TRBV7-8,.,CASSLSRGPGELFF,TGTGCCAGCAGCCTCAGCAGGGGGCCCGGGGAGCTGTTTTTT
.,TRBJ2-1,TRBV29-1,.,CSVASRAAGSQFF,TGCAGCGTTGCTAGTCGGGCGGCTGGGAGTCAGTTCTTC
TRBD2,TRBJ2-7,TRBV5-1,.,CASSSTGTRAYF,TGCGCCAGCAGCTCCACCGGGACTAGGGCCTACTTC
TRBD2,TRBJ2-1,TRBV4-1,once,CASSQGASGGARDEQFF,TGCGCCAGCAGCCAAGGGGCCAGCGGGGGGGCCAGGGATGAGCAGTTCTTC
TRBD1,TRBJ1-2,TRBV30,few,CAWMGQGQTNYGYTF,TGTGCCTGGATGGGACAGGGGCAGACTAACTATGGCTACACCTTC
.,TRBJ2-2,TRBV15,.,CATSRDLARFTGELFF,TGTGCCACCAGCAGAGATCTCGCCAGGTTCACCGGGGAGCTGTTTTTT
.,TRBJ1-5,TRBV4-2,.,CASSTDGGAGRNQPQHF,TGTGCCAGCAGCACAGATGGAGGGGCAGGGCGAAATCAGCCCCAGCATTTT
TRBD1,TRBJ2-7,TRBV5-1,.,CASSQQGQGAREQYF,TGCGCCAGCAGCCAGCAAGGACAGGGGGCTCGTGAGCAGTACTTC
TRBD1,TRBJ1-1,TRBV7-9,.,CASSLVKGQGISTEAFF,TGTGCCAGCAGCTTAGTTAAGGGACAGGGTATAAGCACTGAAGCTTTCTTT
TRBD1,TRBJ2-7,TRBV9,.,CASSVRDRDHEQYF,TGTGCCAGCAGCGTCAGGGACAGGGACCACGAGCAGTACTTC
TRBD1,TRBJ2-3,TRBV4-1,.,CASSDRETDTQYF,TGCGCCAGCAGTGACAGGGAAACAGATACGCAGTATTTT
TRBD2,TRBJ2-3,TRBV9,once,CASSIRDYTDTQYF,TGTGCCAGCAGCATACGGGACTATACAGATACGCAGTATTTT
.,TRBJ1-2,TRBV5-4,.,CASSLDQRANYGHTF,TGTGCCAGCAGCTTGGATCAGAGAGCTAACTATGGCCACACCTTC
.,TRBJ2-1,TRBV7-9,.,CASSLGGRPGNEQFF,TGTGCCAGCAGCTTAGGAGGGCGCCCCGGCAATGAGCAGTTCTTC
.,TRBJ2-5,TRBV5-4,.,CASSLQGMSQETQYF,TGTGCCAGCAGCCTGCAGGGCATGTCCCAAGAGACCCAGTACTTC
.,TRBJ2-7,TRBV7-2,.,CASSESRSSYEQYF,TGTGCCAGCAGCGAATCAAGGAGCTCCTACGAGCAGTACTTC
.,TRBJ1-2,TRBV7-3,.,CASSQGPDYGYTF,TGTGCCAGCAGCCAGGGTCCGGACTATGGCTACACCTTC
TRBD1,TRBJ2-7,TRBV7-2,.,CASSSGDRGKQYF,TGTGCCAGCAGCTCCGGGGACAGGGGTAAGCAGTACTTC
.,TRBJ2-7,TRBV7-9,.,CASSLQGGSTEQYF,TGTGCCAGCAGCCTTCAGGGAGGTTCTACGGAGCAGTACTTC
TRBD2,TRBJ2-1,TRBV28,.,CASSPASGGQNEQFF,TGTGCCAGCAGTCCGGCTAGCGGGGGCCAAAATGAGCAGTTCTTC
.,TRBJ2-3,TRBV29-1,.,CSVGGLLSTDTQYF,TGCAGCGTTGGAGGCCTGCTAAGCACAGATACGCAGTATTTT